The rows below give T cell receptor beta chains drawn from one sample of a study of blood T cell repertoires in COVID-19. Sequencing used immunoSEQ multiplex PCR; TCRdb keeps in-frame clones, though not all of them. The sample has about 400,000 clones; around 90% are singletons. The sequencing input was peripheral blood. The receptors shown here come from a man aged 35 to 55 with acute or convalescent COVID-19. The CDR3 runs from the conserved cysteine through the conserved F or W. A D gene is named only where the DNA matches it firmly. Size values are once, few and many counts, or a class for expanded clones, and some rows have none.

J | D | size | V | CDR3 | DNA
TRBJ1-4 | TRBD1 | once | TRBV28 | CASSLPGGLFELFF | TGTGCCAGCAGTTTGCCAGGGGGTTTATTTGAACTGTTTTTT
TRBJ1-5 | - | - | TRBV2 | CASSGALEPQHF | TGTGCCAGCAGTGGGGCCTTGGAGCCCCAGCATTTT
TRBJ2-1 | - | - | TRBV11-2 | CASSFKGTGLINNEQFF | TGTGCCAGCAGCTTTAAAGGAACAGGCCTAATTAACAATGAGCAGTTCTTC
TRBJ1-1 | TRBD1 | - | TRBV9 | CASSPGQLNTEAFF | TGTGCCAGCAGCCCGGGACAGCTGAACACTGAAGCTTTCTTT
TRBJ2-7 | TRBD1 | - | TRBV28 | CASSSLIRDRSYEQYF | TGTGCCAGCAGTTCCCTAATCCGGGACAGGAGCTACGAGCAGTACTTC
TRBJ1-5 | - | - | TRBV4-1 | CASSQAFSNQPQHF | TGCGCCAGCAGCCAAGCTTTTAGCAATCAGCCCCAGCATTTT
TRBJ2-3 | - | - | TRBV12-3/TRBV12-4 | CASNNRGTDTQYF | TGTGCCAGCAACAATAGGGGTACAGATACGCAGTATTTT
TRBJ2-3 | - | - | TRBV3-1/TRBV3-2 | CASSPSGRASTDTQYF | TGTGCCAGCAGCCCCAGCGGGCGGGCAAGCACAGATACGCAGTATTTT
TRBJ1-1 | - | - | TRBV12-3/TRBV12-4 | CASSLYRDTEAFF | TGTGCCAGCAGTCTTTACCGGGACACCGAAGCTTTCTTT
TRBJ1-5 | - | - | TRBV18 | CASSRDYSNQPQHF | TGTGCCAGCTCAAGAGATTATAGCAATCAGCCCCAGCATTTT
TRBJ2-5 | - | few | TRBV5-1 | CASSLIRTEETQYF | TGCGCCAGCAGCTTGATTCGGACAGAAGAGACCCAGTACTTC
TRBJ2-3 | TRBD1 | - | TRBV9 | CASSVWGQGTDTQYF | TGTGCCAGCAGCGTATGGGGACAGGGCACAGATACGCAGTATTTT
TRBJ1-2 | TRBD1 | - | TRBV7-9 | CASSLALGQGASGYTF | TGTGCCAGCAGCTTAGCGCTAGGACAGGGGGCTTCTGGCTACACCTTC
TRBJ1-2 | - | - | TRBV5-4 | CASSHAEYAYGYTF | TGTGCCAGCAGCCACGCCGAGTACGCATATGGCTACACCTTC
TRBJ1-4 | - | - | TRBV30 | CAWSPPPSMRSTNEKLFF | TGTGCCTGGAGCCCGCCGCCAAGTATGCGGTCAACTAATGAAAAACTGTTTTTT
TRBJ2-7 | TRBD2 | - | TRBV4-3 | CASSQDLAGVYEQYF | TGCGCCAGCAGCCAAGATCTGGCGGGGGTGTACGAGCAGTACTTC
TRBJ2-1 | - | - | TRBV9 | CASSPAQGGSYNEQFF | TGTGCCAGCAGCCCCGCCCAGGGAGGCTCCTACAATGAGCAGTTCTTC
TRBJ2-2 | TRBD1 | - | TRBV9 | CASSVRTGNTGELFF | TGTGCCAGCAGCGTGCGGACAGGGAACACCGGGGAGCTGTTTTTT
TRBJ1-3 | - | - | TRBV4-1 | CASSEQRYSGNTIYF | TGCGCCAGCAGCGAGCAACGGTACTCTGGAAACACCATATATTTT
TRBJ1-2 | - | - | TRBV18 | CASSPGGFWYGYTF | TGTGCCAGCTCACCAGGAGGGTTCTGGTATGGCTACACCTTC
TRBJ1-3 | - | - | TRBV28 | CASRLHGTGSTIYF | TGTGCCAGCAGGCTGCACGGGACTGGAAGCACCATATATTTT
TRBJ1-1 | - | - | TRBV29-1 | CSVVGGTRPSTEAFF | TGCAGCGTTGTGGGAGGAACCCGTCCGTCGACTGAAGCTTTCTTT
TRBJ1-5 | - | - | TRBV19 | CASSTPGIRTGVTQPQHF | TGTGCCAGTAGTACACCCGGGATCCGCACTGGGGTTACTCAGCCCCAGCATTTT
TRBJ2-1 | TRBD1 | - | TRBV6-5 | CASSYLTGQGNEQFF | TGTGCCAGCAGTTACCTGACAGGGCAAGGCAATGAGCAGTTCTTC
TRBJ1-4 | - | - | TRBV5-1 | CASSPDSPSEKLFF | TGCGCCAGCAGTCCGGACAGCCCCTCTGAAAAACTGTTTTTT
TRBJ1-6 | - | - | TRBV9 | CASSALQLRGSPLHF | TGTGCCAGCAGCGCGCTACAGTTACGGGGTTCACCCCTCCACTTT
TRBJ2-2 | - | - | TRBV5-1 | CASSLQGLGELFF | TGCGCCAGCAGCTTGCAGGGGCTCGGGGAGCTGTTTTTT
TRBJ1-2 | - | - | TRBV5-6 | CASSLDYRETNYGYTF | TGTGCCAGCAGCTTGGACTATCGGGAGACGAACTATGGCTACACCTTC
TRBJ2-1 | - | - | TRBV6-1 | CASSEDNRLYNEQFF | TGTGCCAGCAGTGAAGATAACAGGTTGTACAATGAGCAGTTCTTC
TRBJ2-7 | - | few | TRBV4-2 | CASSQGKGNYEQYF | TGTGCCAGCAGCCAAGGGAAGGGGAACTACGAGCAGTACTTC
TRBJ2-7 | TRBD2 | - | TRBV9 | CASSVGGSYEQYF | TGTGCCAGCAGCGTAGGCGGGAGCTACGAGCAGTACTTC
TRBJ2-7 | TRBD2 | - | TRBV15 | CATSRDGTSGIYEQYF | TGTGCCACCAGCAGAGATGGGACTAGCGGGATCTACGAGCAGTACTTC
TRBJ2-1 | TRBD2 | - | TRBV6-5 | CASSTERGGRGEQFF | TGTGCCAGCAGCACAGAGCGGGGGGGCCGTGGGGAGCAGTTCTTC
TRBJ2-3 | - | - | TRBV4-2 | CASSRGVQDLGDTQYF | TGTGCCAGCAGCCGGGGAGTTCAGGATCTTGGAGATACGCAGTATTTT
TRBJ2-5 | TRBD2 | - | TRBV7-6 | CASSLFGGGEETQYF | TGTGCCAGCAGCTTATTTGGGGGAGGGGAAGAGACCCAGTACTTC
TRBJ1-5 | - | - | TRBV6-1 | CASSEGGPNVSQHF | TGTGCCAGCAGTGAAGGGGGGCCTAACGTGTCCCAGCATTTT
TRBJ1-3 | TRBD1 | - | TRBV6-6 | CASRRLTGEDTIYF | TGTGCCAGCAGGAGACTGACAGGGGAGGACACCATATATTTT
TRBJ1-3 | TRBD1 | - | TRBV4-1 | CASSQPDRSGNTIYF | TGCGCCAGCAGCCAACCGGACAGGTCTGGAAACACCATATATTTT
TRBJ1-1 | - | - | TRBV29-1 | CSVGIGGTEAFF | TGCAGCGTGGGGATCGGAGGCACTGAAGCTTTCTTT
TRBJ2-5 | TRBD2 | - | TRBV28 | CASSKDGGWETQYF | TGTGCCAGCAGTAAGGACGGGGGGTGGGAGACCCAGTACTTC
TRBJ2-1 | TRBD2 | - | TRBV20-1 | CSASIAGVYNEQFF | TGCAGTGCTAGTATAGCGGGGGTCTACAATGAGCAGTTCTTC
TRBJ1-1 | TRBD1 | - | TRBV10-3 | CAISQQPGQGNPKGGNTEAFF | TGTGCCATCAGTCAACAACCGGGACAGGGAAACCCGAAAGGGGGAAACACTGAAGCTTTCTTT
TRBJ2-7 | TRBD2 | - | TRBV5-6 | CASSAAGVSYEQYF | TGTGCCAGCAGCGCGGCGGGGGTTTCCTACGAGCAGTACTTC
TRBJ1-3 | - | - | TRBV6-5 | CASSPGARRENTIYF | TGTGCCAGCAGTCCCGGGGCTCGGAGGGAAAACACCATATATTTT
TRBJ1-2 | TRBD1 | - | TRBV5-4 | CASRPGQGGDYGYTF | TGTGCCAGCAGACCGGGACAGGGTGGGGACTATGGCTACACCTTC
TRBJ2-7 | - | - | TRBV4-2 | CASSETQSYEQYF | TGTGCCAGCAGTGAGACTCAATCCTACGAGCAGTACTTC
TRBJ2-2 | TRBD2 | - | TRBV12-5 | CASGLIAGGELFF | TGTGCTAGTGGTCTGATAGCGGGGGGGGAGCTGTTTTTT
TRBJ2-1 | - | - | TRBV27 | CASNPLGGGEQFF | TGTGCCAGCAACCCTTTGGGGGGTGGGGAGCAGTTCTTC
TRBJ2-5 | - | - | TRBV3-1/TRBV3-2 | CASSIYQETQYF | TGTGCCAGCAGTATATACCAAGAGACCCAGTACTTC
TRBJ1-1 | - | - | TRBV13 | CASSLAPTEAFF | TGTGCCAGCAGCTTAGCTCCCACTGAAGCTTTCTTT